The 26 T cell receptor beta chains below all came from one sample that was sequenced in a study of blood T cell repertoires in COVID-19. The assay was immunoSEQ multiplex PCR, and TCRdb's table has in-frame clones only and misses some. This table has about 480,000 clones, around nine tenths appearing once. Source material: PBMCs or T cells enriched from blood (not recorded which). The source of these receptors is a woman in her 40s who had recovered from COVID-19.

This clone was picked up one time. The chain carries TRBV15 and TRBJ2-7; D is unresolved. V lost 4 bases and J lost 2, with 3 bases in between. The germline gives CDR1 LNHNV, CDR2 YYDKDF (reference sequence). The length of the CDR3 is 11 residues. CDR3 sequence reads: CATSNTYEQYF. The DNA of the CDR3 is TGTGCCACCAGCAATACCTACGAGCAGTACTTC.

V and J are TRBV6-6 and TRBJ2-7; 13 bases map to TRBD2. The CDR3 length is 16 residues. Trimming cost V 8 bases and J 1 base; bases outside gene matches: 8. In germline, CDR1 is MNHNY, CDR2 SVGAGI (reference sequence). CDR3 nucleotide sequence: TGTGCCAGCTGGACCGGGACTAGCGGGGTATCCTACGAGCAGTACTTC. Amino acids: CASWTGTSGVSYEQYF.

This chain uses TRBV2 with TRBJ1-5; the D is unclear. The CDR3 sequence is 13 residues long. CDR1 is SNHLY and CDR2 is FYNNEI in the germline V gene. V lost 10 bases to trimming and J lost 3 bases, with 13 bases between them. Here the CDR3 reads CATSDMANQPQHF. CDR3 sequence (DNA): TGTGCCACCTCTGACATGGCCAATCAGCCCCAGCATTTT.

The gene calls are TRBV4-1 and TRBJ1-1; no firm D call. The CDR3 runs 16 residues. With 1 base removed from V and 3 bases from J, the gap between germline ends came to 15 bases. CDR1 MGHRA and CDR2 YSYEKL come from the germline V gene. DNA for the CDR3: TGCGCCAGCAGCCAAGGAGGGTGGAGGGCGGACACTGAAGCTTTCTTT. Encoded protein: CASSQGGWRADTEAFF.

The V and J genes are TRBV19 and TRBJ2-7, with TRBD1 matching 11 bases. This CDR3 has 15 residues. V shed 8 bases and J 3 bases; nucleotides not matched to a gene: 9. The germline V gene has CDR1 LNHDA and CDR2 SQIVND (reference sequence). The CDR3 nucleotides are TGTGCCAGTCGGTCGACCGGGACAGGGGGCTACGAGCAGTACTTC. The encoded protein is CASRSTGTGGYEQYF.

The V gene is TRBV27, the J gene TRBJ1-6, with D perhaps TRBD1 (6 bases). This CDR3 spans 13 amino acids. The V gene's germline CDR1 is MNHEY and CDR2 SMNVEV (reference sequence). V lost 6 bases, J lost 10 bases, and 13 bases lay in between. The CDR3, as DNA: TGTGCCAGCAGGGACGGGACACTCTCACCCCTCCACTTT. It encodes CASRDGTLSPLHF.

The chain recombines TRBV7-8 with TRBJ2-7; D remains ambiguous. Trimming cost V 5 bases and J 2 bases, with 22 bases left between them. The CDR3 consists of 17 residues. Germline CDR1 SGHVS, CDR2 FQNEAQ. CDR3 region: CASSGRTRLHEAYEQYF. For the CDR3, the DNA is TGTGCCAGCAGCGGTCGAACGAGACTCCATGAGGCCTACGAGCAGTACTTC.

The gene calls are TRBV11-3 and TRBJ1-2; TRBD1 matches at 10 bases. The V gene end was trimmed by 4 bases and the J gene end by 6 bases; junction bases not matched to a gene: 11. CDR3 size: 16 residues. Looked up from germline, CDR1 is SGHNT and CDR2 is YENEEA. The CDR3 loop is CASSSPDRDRGHGYTF. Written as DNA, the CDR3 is TGTGCCAGCAGCTCCCCTGACAGGGACAGGGGACATGGCTACACCTTC.

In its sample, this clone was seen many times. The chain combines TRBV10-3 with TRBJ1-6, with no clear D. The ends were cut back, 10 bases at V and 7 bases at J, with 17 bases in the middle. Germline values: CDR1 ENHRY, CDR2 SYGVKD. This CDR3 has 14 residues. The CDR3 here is CATRTFTGNSPLHF. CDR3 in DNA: TGTGCCACTCGGACGTTCACGGGGAATTCACCCCTCCACTTT.

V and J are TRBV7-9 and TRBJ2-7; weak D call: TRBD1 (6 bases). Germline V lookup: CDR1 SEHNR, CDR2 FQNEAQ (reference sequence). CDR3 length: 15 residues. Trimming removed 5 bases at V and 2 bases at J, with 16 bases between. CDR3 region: CASSEGGRGTYEQYF. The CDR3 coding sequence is TGTGCCAGCAGCGAGGGCGGCAGGGGAACCTACGAGCAGTACTTC.

Written as DNA, the CDR3 is TGTGCCAGCAGCAGTCCCGGACAGGGCGACTATGGCTACACCTTC. Translation: CASSSPGQGDYGYTF. The chain uses TRBV6-2 or TRBV6-3 and TRBJ1-2, with 8 bases lining up with TRBD1. Trimming at V came to 6 bases and at J to 3 bases, leaving 9 bases not matched to a gene. Germline V gene sequence: CDR1 MNHEY, CDR2 SVGEGT. The CDR3 has 15 amino acids.

CDR3 DNA sequence: TGTGCCAGCAGCCAACCTTCAGGGAGCAATCAGCCCCAGCATTTT. Translation: CASSQPSGSNQPQHF. V and J are TRBV4-2 and TRBJ1-5, with D maybe TRBD1 (5 bases). This CDR3 comprises 15 residues. The germline CDR1 and CDR2 sequences are LGHNA and YNFKEQ. V dropped 2 bases and J dropped 1 base, with 9 bases sitting between them.

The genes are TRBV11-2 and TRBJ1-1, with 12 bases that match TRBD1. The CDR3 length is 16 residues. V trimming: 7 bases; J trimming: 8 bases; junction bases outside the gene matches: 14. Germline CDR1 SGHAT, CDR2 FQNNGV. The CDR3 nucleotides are TGTGCCAGCACCTCGTGGGGGGACAGGGGGCAGGGAGAAGCTTTCTTT. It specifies CASTSWGDRGQGEAFF. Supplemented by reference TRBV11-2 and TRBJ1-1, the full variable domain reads EAGVAQSPRYKIIEKRQSVAFWCNPISGHATLYWYQQILGQGPKLLIQFQNNGVVDDSQLPKDRFSAERLKGVDSTLKIQPAKLEDSAVYLCASTSWGDRGQGEAFFGQGTRLTVV.

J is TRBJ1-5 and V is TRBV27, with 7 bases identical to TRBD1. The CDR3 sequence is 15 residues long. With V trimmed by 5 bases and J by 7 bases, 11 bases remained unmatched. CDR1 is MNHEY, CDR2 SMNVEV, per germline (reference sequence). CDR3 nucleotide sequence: TGTGCCAGCAGTCCACAACAGGGGTTGGGACAGCCCCAGCATTTT. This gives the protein CASSPQQGLGQPQHF.

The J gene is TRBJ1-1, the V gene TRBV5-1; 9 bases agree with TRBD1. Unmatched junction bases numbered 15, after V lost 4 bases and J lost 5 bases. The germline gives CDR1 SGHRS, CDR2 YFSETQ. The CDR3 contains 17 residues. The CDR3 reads CASSGRDREVSGTEAFF. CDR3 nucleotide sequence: TGCGCCAGCAGCGGCCGGGACAGGGAGGTTTCAGGGACTGAAGCTTTCTTT.

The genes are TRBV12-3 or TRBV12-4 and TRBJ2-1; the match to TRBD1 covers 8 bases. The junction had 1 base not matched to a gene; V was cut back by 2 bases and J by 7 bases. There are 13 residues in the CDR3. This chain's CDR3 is CASSLQGANEQFF. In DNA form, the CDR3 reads TGTGCCAGCAGTTTACAGGGGGCGAATGAGCAGTTCTTC.

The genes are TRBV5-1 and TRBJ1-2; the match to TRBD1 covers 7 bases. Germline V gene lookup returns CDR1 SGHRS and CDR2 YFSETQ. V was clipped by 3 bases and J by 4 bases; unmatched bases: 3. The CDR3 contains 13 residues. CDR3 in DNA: TGCGCCAGCAGCTCGGGACAGTTCTATGGCTACACCTTC. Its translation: CASSSGQFYGYTF.

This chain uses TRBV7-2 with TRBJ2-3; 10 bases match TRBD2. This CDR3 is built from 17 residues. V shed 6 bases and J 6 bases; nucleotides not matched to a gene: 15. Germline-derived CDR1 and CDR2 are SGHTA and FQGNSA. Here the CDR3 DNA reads TGTGCCAGCAGTTTCGCCCGGACTAGCGGCGAGGGGGATACGCAGTATTTT. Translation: CASSFARTSGEGDTQYF.

This chain's CDR3 is CASSGGTGVSSGNTIYF. DNA for the CDR3: TGCGCCAGCAGCGGGGGGACAGGGGTCAGCTCTGGAAACACCATATATTTT. The chain carries TRBV5-1 and TRBJ1-3; 10 nucleotides match TRBD1. With 4 bases clipped from V and 0 bases from J, the junction kept 7 bases outside the gene matches. Per germline, CDR1 SGHRS and CDR2 YFSETQ. This CDR3 has 17 residues.

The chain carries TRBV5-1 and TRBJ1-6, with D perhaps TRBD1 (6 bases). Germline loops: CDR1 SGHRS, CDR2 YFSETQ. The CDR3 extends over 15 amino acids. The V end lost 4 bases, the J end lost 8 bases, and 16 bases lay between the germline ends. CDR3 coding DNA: TGCGCCAGCAGCCATGGGGGCAAACGGGATTCACCCCTCCACTTT. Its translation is CASSHGGKRDSPLHF.

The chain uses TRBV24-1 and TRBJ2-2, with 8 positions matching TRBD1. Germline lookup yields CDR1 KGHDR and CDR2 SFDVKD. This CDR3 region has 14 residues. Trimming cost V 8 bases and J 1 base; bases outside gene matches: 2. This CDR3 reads CATTTGVNTGELFF. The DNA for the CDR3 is TGTGCCACCACGACAGGGGTGAACACCGGGGAGCTGTTTTTT.

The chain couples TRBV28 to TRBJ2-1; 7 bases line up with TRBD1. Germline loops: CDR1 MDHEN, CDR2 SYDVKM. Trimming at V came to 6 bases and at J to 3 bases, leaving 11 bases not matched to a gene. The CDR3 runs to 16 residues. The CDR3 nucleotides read TGTGCCAGCAGACCCCTCTTCAGGGGGTTCTACAATGAGCAGTTCTTC. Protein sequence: CASRPLFRGFYNEQFF. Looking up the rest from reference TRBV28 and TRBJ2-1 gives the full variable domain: DVKVTQSSRYLVKRTGEKVFLECVQDMDHENMFWYRQDPGLGLRLIYFSYDVKMKEKGDIPEGYSVSREKKERFSLILESASTNQTSMYLCASRPLFRGFYNEQFFGPGTRLTVL.

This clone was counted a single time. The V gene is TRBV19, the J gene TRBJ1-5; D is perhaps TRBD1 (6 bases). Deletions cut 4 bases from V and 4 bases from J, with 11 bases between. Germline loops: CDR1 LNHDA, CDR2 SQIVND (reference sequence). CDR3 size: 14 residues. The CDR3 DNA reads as TGTGCCAGTAGTACCGTGAGGGGGAATCAGCCCCAGCATTTT. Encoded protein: CASSTVRGNQPQHF.

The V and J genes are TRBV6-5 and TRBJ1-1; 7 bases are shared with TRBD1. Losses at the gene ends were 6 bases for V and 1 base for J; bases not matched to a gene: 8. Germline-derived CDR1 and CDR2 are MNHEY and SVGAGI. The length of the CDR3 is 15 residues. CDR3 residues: CASRDRQGKNTEAFF. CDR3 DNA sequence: TGTGCCAGCAGGGATCGACAGGGAAAGAACACTGAAGCTTTCTTT.

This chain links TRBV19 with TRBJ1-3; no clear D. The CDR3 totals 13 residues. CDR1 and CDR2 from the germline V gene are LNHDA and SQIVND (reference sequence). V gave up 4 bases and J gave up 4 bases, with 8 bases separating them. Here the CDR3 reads CASSTEYGNTIYF. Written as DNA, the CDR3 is TGTGCCAGTAGTACCGAGTACGGAAACACCATATATTTT.

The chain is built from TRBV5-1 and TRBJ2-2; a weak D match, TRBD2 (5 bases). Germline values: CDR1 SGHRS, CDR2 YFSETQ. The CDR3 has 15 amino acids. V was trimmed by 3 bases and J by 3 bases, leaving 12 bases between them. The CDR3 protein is CASSSSGRYTGELFF. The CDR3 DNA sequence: TGCGCCAGCAGCTCCAGCGGACGGTACACCGGGGAGCTGTTTTTT.